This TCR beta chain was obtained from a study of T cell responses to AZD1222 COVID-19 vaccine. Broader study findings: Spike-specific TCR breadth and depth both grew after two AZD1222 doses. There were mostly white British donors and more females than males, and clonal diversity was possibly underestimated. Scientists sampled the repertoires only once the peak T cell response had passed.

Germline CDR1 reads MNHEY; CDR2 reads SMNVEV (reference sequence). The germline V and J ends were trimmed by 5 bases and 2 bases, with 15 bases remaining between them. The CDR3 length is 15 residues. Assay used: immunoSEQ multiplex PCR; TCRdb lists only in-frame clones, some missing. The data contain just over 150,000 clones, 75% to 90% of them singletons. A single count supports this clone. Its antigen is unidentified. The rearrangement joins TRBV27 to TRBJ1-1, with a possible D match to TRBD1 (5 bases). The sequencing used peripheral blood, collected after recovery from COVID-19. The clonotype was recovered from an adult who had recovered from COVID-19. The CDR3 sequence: CASSRVGAVNTEAFF. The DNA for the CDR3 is TGTGCCAGCAGTCGGGTTGGGGCGGTCAACACTGAAGCTTTCTTT.